One TCR beta chain is described in this entry. Its antigen is not identified. The data originate from a study of T cell responses to AZD1222 COVID-19 vaccine. Generated by immunoSEQ multiplex PCR, the TCRdb table keeps only in-frame clones and is missing some. The table lists approximately 80,000 clones, roughly 90% of them singletons. Study observations and caveats: Spike was spanned by vaccine-associated CD4 TCRs, with dominance at 160-218 and 743-854. Spike-specific TCR depth and breadth grew after two AZD1222 doses. Repertoires in all cases were sampled only once the peak T cell response had passed.

Combined were second doses at about 4 or about 12 weeks. The clonotype originates from an adult who received the AZD1222 COVID-19 vaccine. The source was peripheral blood, collected 28 days after the second AZD1222 dose.

The CDR3 is CASKVGSGANVLTF. The CDR3 region has the DNA TGTGCCAGCAAAGTGGGCTCTGGGGCCAACGTCCTGACTTTC. The rearrangement links TRBV27 to TRBJ2-6; D gene uncertain. Germline V gives CDR1 MNHEY, CDR2 SMNVEV (reference sequence). The CDR3 length is 14 residues. The V gene lost 7 bases and the J gene lost 0 bases, with 7 bases spanning the gap.